This entry lists 30 T cell receptor beta chains sequenced from one sample in a study of beta chain features in type 1 diabetes. Study-wide points: Patients with Type 1 diabetes showed moderately but significantly shorter TCRB CDR3s in all four CD4+ subsets.

These receptors have no identified antigens. The investigators reverse transcribed all of the isolated RNA, so they sequenced expressed TCRB transcripts. Profiling relied on immunoSEQ multiplex PCR, and the TCRdb table lists in-frame clones only, not all of them. The sample lists fewer than 350,000 clones, over 14% occurring once. The sequenced sample was naive CD4+ T cells from blood. The source of these receptors is a man younger than 35 with type 1 diabetes.

In DNA form, the CDR3 reads TGTGCCACCAGCAGAGATGTAGGGGGCGCTCGTGCTGGGGCCAACGTCCTGACTTTC. It encodes CATSRDVGGARAGANVLTF. V is TRBV15 and J is TRBJ2-6; the match to TRBD1 covers 7 bases. V was pared by 0 bases and J by 2 bases, with 10 bases of the junction left unmatched. CDR3 length: 19 residues. CDR1 and CDR2 from the germline V gene are LNHNV and YYDKDF (reference sequence).

CDR3 in amino acids: CASSHDPPRGGTQYF. The CDR3 region has the DNA TGCGCCAGCAGCCATGACCCCCCTAGAGGAGGTACGCAGTATTTT. The rearrangement uses TRBV4-1 and TRBJ2-3, with D possibly being TRBD2 (5 bases). In germline, CDR1 is MGHRA, CDR2 YSYEKL. With 3 bases removed from V and 8 bases from J, the gap between germline ends came to 18 bases. The CDR3 loop spans 15 amino acids.

The gene calls are TRBV30 and TRBJ1-1; weak D call: TRBD1 (5 bases). Germline CDR1 GTSNPN, CDR2 SVGIG (reference sequence). The ends were cut back, 5 bases at V and 0 bases at J, with 10 bases in the middle. This CDR3 has 13 residues. DNA of the CDR3: TGTGCCTGGCGTTACAGGATGAACACTGAAGCTTTCTTT. This encodes CAWRYRMNTEAFF.

This clone appeared a few times. The CDR3 region is CATSRVDRGLGYTF. The CDR3 DNA reads as TGTGCCACCAGCAGAGTCGACAGGGGGCTTGGCTACACCTTC. The V gene is TRBV15, the J gene TRBJ1-2; TRBD1 agrees at 10 bases. The CDR3 has 14 amino acids. Trimming at V came to 1 base and at J to 7 bases, leaving 3 bases not matched to a gene. CDR1 and CDR2 from the germline V gene are LNHNV and YYDKDF (reference sequence).

J is TRBJ1-4 and V is TRBV29-1, with 9 bases aligning to TRBD1. Germline values: CDR1 SQVTM, CDR2 ANQGSEA. The CDR3 is made up of 18 amino acids. V lost 4 bases and J lost 1; bases outside the gene matches: 13. CDR3 sequence (DNA): TGCAGCGTTGCTTTGGTCGGGACAGGGAGGAAAACTAATGAAAAACTGTTTTTT. Its translation is CSVALVGTGRKTNEKLFF.

This clone was detected a few times. The genes are TRBV12-5 and TRBJ2-3; D perhaps matches TRBD1 (6 bases). This CDR3 is 14 amino acids long. Trimming took off 5 bases at V and 0 bases at J, with 9 bases between the two ends. Germline V gene data show CDR1 as LGHNT and CDR2 as FRNRAP. As DNA, the CDR3 is TGTGCTAGTGGTCTCGGACAGAGCACAGATACGCAGTATTTT. This encodes CASGLGQSTDTQYF.

This chain uses TRBV28 with TRBJ1-6, with D possibly being TRBD1 (5 bases). Trimming shortened V by 6 bases and J by 8 bases, and 11 bases separated the two germline ends. There are 13 residues in the CDR3. The germline gives CDR1 MDHEN, CDR2 SYDVKM. The DNA of the CDR3 is TGTGCCAGCAGACAGGCCCGGGATTCACCCCTCCACTTT. It specifies CASRQARDSPLHF.

The chain is built from TRBV11-2 and TRBJ2-1; D uncertain. The CDR3 extends over 12 amino acids. V was pared by 1 base and J by 8 bases, with 6 bases between. The germline V gene encodes CDR1 SGHAT and CDR2 FQNNGV. The CDR3 DNA reads as TGTGCCAGCAGCTTAGCCCGGTATGAGCAGTTCTTC. The encoded protein is CASSLARYEQFF.

This clone was observed a few times. The chain is built from TRBV9 and TRBJ1-1; D not certain. CDR1 is SGDLS and CDR2 is YYNGEE in the germline V gene. The CDR3 sequence is 15 residues long. V lost 0 bases to trimming and J lost 4 bases, with 13 bases between them. CDR3 loop: CASSVESTASTEAFF. As DNA, the CDR3 is TGTGCCAGCAGCGTAGAGTCAACCGCCAGCACTGAAGCTTTCTTT.

This clone was detected a few times. The chain is built from TRBV30 and TRBJ1-4, with TRBD1 as a possible D gene (6 bases). V lost 4 bases, J lost 8 bases, and 14 bases lay in between. This CDR3 is 13 amino acids long. Germline V gene lookup returns CDR1 GTSNPN and CDR2 SVGIG (reference sequence). Here the CDR3 reads CAWTGGALEKLFF. As DNA, the CDR3 is TGTGCCTGGACTGGGGGGGCGTTGGAAAAACTGTTTTTT.

The table lists this clone with a few counts. V is TRBV18 and J is TRBJ2-3; perhaps TRBD2 as D (7 bases). This CDR3 comprises 15 residues. Germline V gives CDR1 KGHSH, CDR2 LQKENI. V was trimmed by 2 bases and J by 5 bases, leaving 14 bases between them. CDR3 residues: CASSPNSGGLDTQYF. The CDR3, as DNA: TGTGCCAGCTCACCAAACTCGGGGGGCCTAGATACGCAGTATTTT.

The V and J genes are TRBV30 and TRBJ2-3; TRBD2 agrees at 8 bases. Germline V lookup: CDR1 GTSNPN, CDR2 SVGIG (reference sequence). There are 15 residues in the CDR3. V gave up 0 bases and J gave up 2 bases; unmatched junction bases: 4. CDR3 residues: CAWSVYGGDTDTQYF. The CDR3 coding sequence is TGTGCCTGGAGTGTCTACGGGGGGGACACAGATACGCAGTATTTT.

The chain links TRBV5-6 to TRBJ2-3; no definite D call. Trimming cost V 4 bases and J 4 bases, with 13 bases left between them. Germline V gives CDR1 SGHDT, CDR2 YYEEEE. The CDR3 is made up of 14 amino acids. The chain's CDR3 is CASSVLMPADTQYF. DNA of the CDR3: TGTGCCAGCAGCGTTTTAATGCCGGCAGATACGCAGTATTTT. Full variable domain (outside the CDR3, taken from reference TRBV5-6 and TRBJ2-3): DAGVTQSPTHLIKTRGQQVTLRCSPKSGHDTVSWYQQALGQGPQFIFQYYEEEERQRGNFPDRFSGHQFPNYSSELNVNALLLGDSALYLCASSVLMPADTQYFGPGTRLTVL.

The chain joins TRBV7-9 to TRBJ2-2; 7 bases are shared with TRBD2. CDR3 length: 14 residues. Trimming took 8 bases from V and 0 from J; bases not matched to a gene: 3. From germline, CDR1 is SEHNR and CDR2 FQNEAQ (reference sequence). The CDR3 reads CASGAGANTGELFF. As DNA, the CDR3 is TGTGCCAGCGGGGCGGGGGCGAACACCGGGGAGCTGTTTTTT.

This clone was recorded a few times. The rearrangement joins TRBV6-5 to TRBJ2-1; TRBD2 agrees at 10 bases. With 5 bases clipped from V and 6 bases from J, the junction kept 7 bases outside the gene matches. Germline loops: CDR1 MNHEY, CDR2 SVGAGI. The CDR3 totals 15 residues. CDR3 sequence reads: CASSPSGGASNEQFF. In DNA, the CDR3 is TGTGCCAGCAGTCCAAGCGGGGGGGCCTCCAATGAGCAGTTCTTC.

The table lists this clone with a few counts. The V call is TRBV5-4, the J call TRBJ2-7, with D maybe TRBD2 (5 bases). The length of the CDR3 is 15 residues. In germline, CDR1 is SGHNT, CDR2 YYREEE (reference sequence). V gave up 4 bases and J gave up 4 bases, with 18 bases separating them. Here the CDR3 reads CASSVGASSQYEQYF. In DNA, the CDR3 is TGTGCCAGCAGCGTTGGCGCTAGCAGCCAATACGAGCAGTACTTC.

This clone was counted a few times. V and J are TRBV30 and TRBJ1-3; possible D gene TRBD1, 5 bases. This CDR3 has 13 amino acids. The germline gives CDR1 GTSNPN, CDR2 SVGIG (reference sequence). DNA for the CDR3: TGTGCTTTTTCACCCGTCTCCAGGGACACCATATATTTT. This codes for CAFSPVSRDTIYF.

This clone showed up just a few times. V and J are TRBV23-1 and TRBJ2-7; a possible D gene is TRBD1 (5 bases). TRBV23-1 belongs to the ORF category, with a function that is uncertain. This CDR3 is built from 14 residues. V lost 9 bases and J 0 bases, leaving 15 bases between the germline ends. CDR3 in amino acids: CASSTYRFSYEQYF. The CDR3 DNA reads TGCGCCAGTAGCACGTACAGGTTCTCCTACGAGCAGTACTTC.

This clone was counted between two and nine times. The V gene is TRBV5-1, the J gene TRBJ2-2, with TRBD2 matching 7 bases. V dropped 1 base and J dropped 1; count of bases not matched to a gene: 7. This CDR3 region has 17 residues. Germline V gene sequence: CDR1 SGHRS, CDR2 YFSETQ. CDR3 residues: CASSLSWGGMNTGELFF. Here the CDR3 DNA reads TGCGCCAGCAGCTTGTCATGGGGAGGGATGAACACCGGGGAGCTGTTTTTT.

This chain uses TRBV9 with TRBJ2-7; 11 bases are shared with TRBD2. V was pared by 0 bases and J by 3 bases, with 8 bases of the junction left unmatched. The CDR3 is made up of 17 amino acids. Looked up from germline, CDR1 is SGDLS and CDR2 is YYNGEE. DNA for the CDR3: TGTGCCAGCAGCGTAGGGGCGGGGACTAGCGGCCTCTACGAGCAGTACTTC. Translated: CASSVGAGTSGLYEQYF.

This sequence joins TRBV28 and TRBJ2-2; no firm D call. In germline, CDR1 is MDHEN, CDR2 SYDVKM. The V and J ends lost 6 bases and 6 bases respectively, with 11 bases between them. The CDR3 contains 13 residues. The CDR3 region has the DNA TGTGCCAGCAGCAAATCTGCGGCCGGGGAGCTGTTTTTT. It codes for CASSKSAAGELFF.

This chain connects TRBV19 to TRBJ2-3; 8 nucleotides agree with TRBD1. The CDR3 contains 15 residues. V dropped 3 bases and J dropped 3; count of bases not matched to a gene: 5. The germline gives CDR1 LNHDA, CDR2 SQIVND (reference sequence). Here the CDR3 DNA reads TGTGCCAGTAGTATCCAGGGGGCGGAAACAGATACGCAGTATTTT. Amino acids: CASSIQGAETDTQYF. Full variable domain (remainder filled in from reference TRBV19 and TRBJ2-3): DGGITQSPKYLFRKEGQNVTLSCEQNLNHDAMYWYRQDPGQGLRLIYYSQIVNDFQKGDIAEGYSVSREKKESFPLTVTSAQKNPTAFYLCASSIQGAETDTQYFGPGTRLTVL.

The chain employs TRBV5-6 and TRBJ2-1; D remains ambiguous. V lost 0 bases, J lost 6 bases, and 7 bases lay in between. CDR1 and CDR2 from the germline V gene are SGHDT and YYEEEE. CDR3 size: 13 residues. This CDR3 reads CASSLGGINEQFF. The CDR3 nucleotides read TGTGCCAGCAGCTTGGGAGGAATCAATGAGCAGTTCTTC. The full variable domain, with the rest looked up from reference TRBV5-6 and TRBJ2-1, is DAGVTQSPTHLIKTRGQQVTLRCSPKSGHDTVSWYQQALGQGPQFIFQYYEEEERQRGNFPDRFSGHQFPNYSSELNVNALLLGDSALYLCASSLGGINEQFFGPGTRLTVL.

The chain carries TRBV2 and TRBJ1-1; D remains unclear. The CDR3 length is 14 residues. From germline, CDR1 is SNHLY and CDR2 FYNNEI. V lost 8 bases and J 8 bases, leaving 21 bases between the germline ends. The CDR3 region has the DNA TGTGCCAGCGATACTGACAACGCTCCAGAAGAAGCTTTCTTT. As protein: CASDTDNAPEEAFF.

The chain combines TRBV27 with TRBJ2-5; D possibly corresponds to TRBD2 (7 bases). Per germline, CDR1 MNHEY and CDR2 SMNVEV (reference sequence). The CDR3 contains 14 residues. The V gene lost 5 bases and the J gene lost 9 bases, with 19 bases spanning the gap. The chain's CDR3 is CASSSGTSHSSQYF. In DNA form, the CDR3 reads TGTGCCAGCAGTAGCGGGACAAGTCACTCGTCCCAGTACTTC.

The chain uses TRBV4-3 and TRBJ2-7; 10 bases agree with TRBD1. The V and J ends lost 4 bases and 2 bases, in that order; junction bases with no gene match: 5. The germline CDR1 and CDR2 sequences are LGHNA and YSLEER. CDR3 length equals 15 residues. The CDR3 sequence is CASSPSGQGPYEQYF. The CDR3 region has the DNA TGCGCCAGCAGCCCATCGGGACAGGGGCCCTACGAGCAGTACTTC.

The rearrangement links TRBV25-1 to TRBJ1-1; the match to TRBD1 covers 9 bases. The CDR3 totals 15 residues. CDR1 and CDR2 (germline): MGHDK, SYGVNS. V gave up 3 bases and J gave up 1 base; unmatched junction bases: 3. The CDR3 loop reads CASSEDRGANTEAFF. CDR3 DNA sequence: TGTGCCAGCAGTGAGGACAGGGGAGCGAACACTGAAGCTTTCTTT. The full variable domain, with the rest looked up from reference TRBV25-1 and TRBJ1-1, is EADIYQTPRYLVIGTGKKITLECSQTMGHDKMYWYQQDPGMELHLIHYSYGVNSTEKGDLSSESTVSRIRTEHFPLTLESARPSHTSQYLCASSEDRGANTEAFFGQGTRLTVV.

This clone was detected only a few times. The sample has other DNA sequences that encode this CDR3 too. J is TRBJ1-1 and V is TRBV7-9; no clear D. V lost 5 bases and J lost 1, with 5 bases in between. Germline CDR1 reads SEHNR; CDR2 reads FQNEAQ (reference sequence). The CDR3 is made up of 12 amino acids. In DNA form, the CDR3 reads TGTGCCAGCAGCCCCAGGAACACTGAAGCTTTCTTT. Translated, it gives CASSPRNTEAFF. Complete variable domain (other parts from reference TRBV7-9 and TRBJ1-1): DTGVSQNPRHKITKRGQNVTFRCDPISEHNRLYWYRQTLGQGPEFLTYFQNEAQLEKSRLLSDRFSAERPKGSFSTLEIQRTEQGDSAMYLCASSPRNTEAFFGQGTRLTVV.

V and J are TRBV2 and TRBJ1-1; 7 nucleotides line up with TRBD1. The germline V gene encodes CDR1 SNHLY and CDR2 FYNNEI. This CDR3 has 13 amino acids. V dropped 5 bases and J dropped 3; count of bases not matched to a gene: 3. For the CDR3, the DNA is TGTGCCAGCAGTATTACAGGGGACACTGAAGCTTTCTTT. Its translation: CASSITGDTEAFF.

Turning to this clone: Other nucleotide sequences from this sample produce the same CDR3. The rearrangement uses TRBV18 and TRBJ2-3, with unresolved D. Germline V gene data show CDR1 as KGHSH and CDR2 as LQKENI. V lost 0 bases and J 6 bases, leaving 7 bases between the germline ends. There are 13 residues in the CDR3. The CDR3 DNA sequence: TGTGCCAGCTCACCACCCTCCGGGGATACGCAGTATTTT. Its protein product is CASSPPSGDTQYF.